This is a list of T cell receptor beta chains from one sample in a study of T cell responses to AZD1222 COVID-19 vaccine. Assay used: immunoSEQ multiplex PCR; TCRdb lists only in-frame clones, some missing. Of approximately 130,000 clones listed, 90% to 95% are singletons. The input for sequencing was peripheral blood, taken on day 0 of AZD1222 vaccination. All receptors derive from an adult in good health. The CDR3 runs from the conserved cysteine through the conserved F or W. The D gene is left open where the match is weak.

cdr3_aa,j_call,d_call,v_call
CASSVDGGIPDTQYF,TRBJ2-3,-,TRBV9
CASSAHSGRVYNEQFF,TRBJ2-1,TRBD2,TRBV11-2
CASSPGGSSYNSPLHF,TRBJ1-6,-,TRBV5-4
CASSLGGQGGGYGYTF,TRBJ1-2,TRBD1,TRBV7-9
CASSPQSGTGDNEQFF,TRBJ2-1,TRBD1,TRBV7-9
CASSPRQGTNTEAFF,TRBJ1-1,TRBD1,TRBV7-2
CASSSDPSDSPLHF,TRBJ1-6,-,TRBV10-1
CASSLINQPQHF,TRBJ1-5,-,TRBV7-8
CASSRLGTASSYEQYF,TRBJ2-7,-,TRBV7-9
CASSLVTGVNTEAFF,TRBJ1-1,TRBD1,TRBV5-1
CASSGGGQGFGIQYF,TRBJ2-4,TRBD1,TRBV10-2
CASSLEGLAGEEDTGELFF,TRBJ2-2,TRBD2,TRBV7-2
CATSDLRYETQYF,TRBJ2-5,-,TRBV24-1
CASSPGHANYGYTF,TRBJ1-2,-,TRBV6-5
CASSPQWNTEAFF,TRBJ1-1,-,TRBV18
CASSPSAYEQYF,TRBJ2-7,-,TRBV2
CASRSGQQYEQYF,TRBJ2-7,TRBD1,TRBV28
CASSSWAGGLYNEQFF,TRBJ2-1,TRBD2,TRBV7-6